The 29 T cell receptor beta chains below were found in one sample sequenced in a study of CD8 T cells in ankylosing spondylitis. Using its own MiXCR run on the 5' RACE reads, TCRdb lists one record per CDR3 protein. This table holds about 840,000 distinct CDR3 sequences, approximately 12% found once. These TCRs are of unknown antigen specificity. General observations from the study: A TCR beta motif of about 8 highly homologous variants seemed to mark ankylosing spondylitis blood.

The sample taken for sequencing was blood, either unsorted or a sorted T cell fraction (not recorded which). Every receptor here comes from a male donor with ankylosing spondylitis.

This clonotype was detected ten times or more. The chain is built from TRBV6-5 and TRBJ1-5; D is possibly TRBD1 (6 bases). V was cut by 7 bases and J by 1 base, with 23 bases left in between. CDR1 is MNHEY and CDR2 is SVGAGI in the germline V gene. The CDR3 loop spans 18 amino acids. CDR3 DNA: TGTGCCAGCAATTCACGATCACAGGGAGTGAGCAGCAATCAGCCCCAGCATTTT. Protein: CASNSRSQGVSSNQPQHF.

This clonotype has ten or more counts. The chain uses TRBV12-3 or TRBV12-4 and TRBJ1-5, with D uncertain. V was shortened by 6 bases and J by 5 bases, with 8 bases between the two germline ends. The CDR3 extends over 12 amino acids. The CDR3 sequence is CASSHTHQPQHF. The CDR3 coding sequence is TGTGCCAGCAGCCATACCCATCAGCCCCAGCATTTT.

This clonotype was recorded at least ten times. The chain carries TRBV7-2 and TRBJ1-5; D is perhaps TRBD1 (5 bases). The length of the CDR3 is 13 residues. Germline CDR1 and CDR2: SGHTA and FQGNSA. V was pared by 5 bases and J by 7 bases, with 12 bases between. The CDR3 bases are TGTGCCAGCAGCCCAAGGCGGGACCAGCCCCAGCATTTT. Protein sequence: CASSPRRDQPQHF. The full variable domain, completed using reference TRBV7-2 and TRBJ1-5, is GAGVSQSPSNKVTEKGKDVELRCDPISGHTALYWYRQSLGQGLEFLIYFQGNSAPDKSGLPSDRFSAERTGGSVSTLTIQRTQQEDSAVYLCASSPRRDQPQHFGDGTRLSIL.

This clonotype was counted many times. The CDR3 spells CASSFRDRGDSPLHF. The CDR3 nucleotides are TGTGCCAGCAGCTTCCGGGACAGGGGTGATTCACCCCTCCACTTT. The chain uses TRBV5-5 and TRBJ1-6; 10 bases match TRBD1. CDR3 length equals 15 residues. Germline values: CDR1 SGHKS, CDR2 YYEKEE (reference sequence). With V trimmed by 2 bases and J by 8 bases, 4 bases remained unmatched. Full variable domain (remainder filled in from reference TRBV5-5 and TRBJ1-6): DAGVTQSPTHLIKTRGQQVTLRCSPISGHKSVSWYQQVLGQGPQFIFQYYEKEERGRGNFPDRFSARQFPNYSSELNVNALLLGDSALYLCASSFRDRGDSPLHFGNGTRLTVT.

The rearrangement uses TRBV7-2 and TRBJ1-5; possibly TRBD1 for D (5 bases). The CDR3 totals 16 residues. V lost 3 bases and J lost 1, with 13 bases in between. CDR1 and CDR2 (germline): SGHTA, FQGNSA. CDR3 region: CASSFGAPVSNQPQHF. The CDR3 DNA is TGTGCCAGCAGCTTCGGGGCCCCAGTGAGCAATCAGCCCCAGCATTTT.

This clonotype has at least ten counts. This chain's CDR3 is CASSFGTYINEAFF. The CDR3 DNA follows: TGCGCCAGCAGCTTCGGGACATACATCAATGAAGCTTTCTTT. The chain is built from TRBV5-1 and TRBJ1-1, with D possibly being TRBD1 (6 bases). This CDR3 comprises 14 residues. The ends were cut back, 2 bases at V and 7 bases at J, with 15 bases in the middle. Germline values: CDR1 SGHRS, CDR2 YFSETQ.

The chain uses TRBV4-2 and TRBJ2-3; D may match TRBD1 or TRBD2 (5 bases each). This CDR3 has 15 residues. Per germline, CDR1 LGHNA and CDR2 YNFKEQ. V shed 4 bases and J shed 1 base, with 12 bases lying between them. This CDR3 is CASSRPGRGTDTQYF. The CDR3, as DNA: TGTGCCAGCAGCCGGCCGGGACGGGGCACAGATACGCAGTATTTT.

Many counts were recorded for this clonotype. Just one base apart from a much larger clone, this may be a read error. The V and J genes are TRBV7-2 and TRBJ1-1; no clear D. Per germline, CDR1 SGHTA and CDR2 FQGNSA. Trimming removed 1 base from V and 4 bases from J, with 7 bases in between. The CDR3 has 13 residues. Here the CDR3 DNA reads TGTGCCAGCAGCTTAGGATGGGGCACTGAAGCTTTCTTT. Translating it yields CASSLGWGTEAFF.

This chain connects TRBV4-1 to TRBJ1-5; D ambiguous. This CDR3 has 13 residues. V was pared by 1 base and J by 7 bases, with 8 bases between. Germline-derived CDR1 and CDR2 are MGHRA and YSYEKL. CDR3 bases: TGCGCCAGCAGCCAAGTGGGGTTCCAGCCCCAGCATTTT. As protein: CASSQVGFQPQHF.

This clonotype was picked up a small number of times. The CDR3 sequence is CASSAGTSGRGITGELFF. CDR3 DNA: TGTGCCAGCAGCGCTGGGACTAGCGGGAGAGGGATCACCGGGGAGCTGTTTTTT. The J gene is TRBJ2-2, the V gene TRBV9; 14 bases fit TRBD2. CDR3 size: 18 residues. The junction had 8 bases not matched to a gene; V was cut back by 3 bases and J by 4 bases. The germline V gene encodes CDR1 SGDLS and CDR2 YYNGEE.

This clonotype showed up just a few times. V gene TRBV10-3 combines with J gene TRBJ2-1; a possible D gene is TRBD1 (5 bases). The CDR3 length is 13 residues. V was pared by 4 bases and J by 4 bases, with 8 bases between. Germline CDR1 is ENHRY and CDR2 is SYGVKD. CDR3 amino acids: CAISGGIYNEQFF. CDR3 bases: TGTGCCATCAGTGGGGGCATTTACAATGAGCAGTTCTTC.

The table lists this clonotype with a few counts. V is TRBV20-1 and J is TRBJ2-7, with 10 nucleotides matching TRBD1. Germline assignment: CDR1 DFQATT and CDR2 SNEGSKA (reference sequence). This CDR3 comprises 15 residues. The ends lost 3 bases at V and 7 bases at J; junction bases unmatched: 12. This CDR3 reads CSASHTGTGVGEQYF. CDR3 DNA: TGCAGTGCTAGTCACACCGGGACAGGGGTAGGAGAGCAGTACTTC.

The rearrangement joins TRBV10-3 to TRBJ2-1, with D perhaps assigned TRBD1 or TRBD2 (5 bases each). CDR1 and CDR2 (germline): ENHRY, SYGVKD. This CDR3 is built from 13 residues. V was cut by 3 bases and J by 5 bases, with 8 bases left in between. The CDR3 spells CAISDRGDNEQFF. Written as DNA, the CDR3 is TGTGCCATCAGTGATCGAGGGGACAATGAGCAGTTCTTC.

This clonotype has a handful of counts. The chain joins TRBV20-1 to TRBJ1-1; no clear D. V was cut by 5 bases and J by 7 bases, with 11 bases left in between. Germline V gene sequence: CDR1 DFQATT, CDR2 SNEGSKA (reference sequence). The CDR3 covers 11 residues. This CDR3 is CSASRTIEAFF. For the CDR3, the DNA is TGCAGTGCTTCCAGGACTATTGAAGCTTTCTTT.

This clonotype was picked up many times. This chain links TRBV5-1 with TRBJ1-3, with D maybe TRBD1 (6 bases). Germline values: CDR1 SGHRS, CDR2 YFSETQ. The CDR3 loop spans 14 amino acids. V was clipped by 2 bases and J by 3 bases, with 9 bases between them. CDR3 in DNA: TGCGCCAGCAGCTTACAGGGTTTTGGAAACACCATATATTTT. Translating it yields CASSLQGFGNTIYF.

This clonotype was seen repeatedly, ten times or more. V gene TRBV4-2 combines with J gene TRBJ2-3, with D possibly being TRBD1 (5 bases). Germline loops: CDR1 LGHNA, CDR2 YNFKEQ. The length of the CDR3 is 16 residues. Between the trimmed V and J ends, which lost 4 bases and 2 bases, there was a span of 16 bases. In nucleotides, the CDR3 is TGTGCCAGCAGCCCGGCGACCAGGGCCTCCACAGATACGCAGTATTTT. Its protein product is CASSPATRASTDTQYF.

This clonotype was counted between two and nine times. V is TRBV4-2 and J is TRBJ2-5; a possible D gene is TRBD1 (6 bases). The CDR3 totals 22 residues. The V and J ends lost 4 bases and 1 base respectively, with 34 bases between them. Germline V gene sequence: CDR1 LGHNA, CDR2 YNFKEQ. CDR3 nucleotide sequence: TGTGCCAGCAGCCCTGGACCTTATAGGGCCAGCTACAGGGACCGGTTCCAAGAGACCCAGTACTTC. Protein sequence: CASSPGPYRASYRDRFQETQYF.

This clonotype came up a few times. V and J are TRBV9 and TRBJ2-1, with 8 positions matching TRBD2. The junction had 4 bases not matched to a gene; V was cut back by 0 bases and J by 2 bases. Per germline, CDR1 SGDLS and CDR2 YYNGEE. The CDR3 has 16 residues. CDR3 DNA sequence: TGTGCCAGCAGCGTAGTTGCGGGAGGTACCTACAATGAGCAGTTCTTC. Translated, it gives CASSVVAGGTYNEQFF.

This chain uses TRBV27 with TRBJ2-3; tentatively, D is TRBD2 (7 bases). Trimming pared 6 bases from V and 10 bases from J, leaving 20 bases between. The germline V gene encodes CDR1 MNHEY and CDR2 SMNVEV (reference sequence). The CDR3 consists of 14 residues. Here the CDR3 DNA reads TGTGCCAGCAGCCGTGGACAGCCCCGGGAGGCGCAGTATTTT. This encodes CASSRGQPREAQYF.

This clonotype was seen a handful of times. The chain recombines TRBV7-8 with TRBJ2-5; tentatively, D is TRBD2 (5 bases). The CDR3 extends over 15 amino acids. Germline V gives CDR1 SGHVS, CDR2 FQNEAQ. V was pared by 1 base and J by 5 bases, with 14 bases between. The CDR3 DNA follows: TGTGCCAGCAGCTTAGTTACGGGGTCGGGGGAGACCCAGTACTTC. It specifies CASSLVTGSGETQYF.

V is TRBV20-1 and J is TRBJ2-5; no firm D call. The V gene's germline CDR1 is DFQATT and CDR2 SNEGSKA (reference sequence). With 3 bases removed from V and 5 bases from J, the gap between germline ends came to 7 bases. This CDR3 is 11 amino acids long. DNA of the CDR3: TGCAGTGCTAGCCAGGAGGAGACCCAGTACTTC. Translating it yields CSASQEETQYF.

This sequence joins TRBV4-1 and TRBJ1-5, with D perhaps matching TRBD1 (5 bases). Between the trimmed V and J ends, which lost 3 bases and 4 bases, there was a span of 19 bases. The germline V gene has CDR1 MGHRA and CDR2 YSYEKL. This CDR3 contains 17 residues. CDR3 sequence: CASSHPRDRGLNQPQHF. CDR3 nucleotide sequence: TGCGCCAGCAGCCACCCCCGGGACCGGGGTTTAAATCAGCCCCAGCATTTT.

In DNA, the CDR3 is TGTGCCAGCAGTCGGGGCAGGGGAAACACCGGGGAGCTGTTTTTT. Translating it yields CASSRGRGNTGELFF. The genes are TRBV7-9 and TRBJ2-2; TRBD1 is a possible D gene (6 bases). This CDR3 is 15 amino acids long. CDR1 is SEHNR, CDR2 FQNEAQ, per germline (reference sequence). Trimming took off 6 bases at V and 2 bases at J, with 13 bases between the two ends.

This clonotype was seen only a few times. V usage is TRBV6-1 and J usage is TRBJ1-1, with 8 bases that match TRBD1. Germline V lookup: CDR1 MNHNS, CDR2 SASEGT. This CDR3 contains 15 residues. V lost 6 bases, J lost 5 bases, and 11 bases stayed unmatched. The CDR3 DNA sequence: TGTGCCAGCAGACCTCGGACAGGGTGGGGAACTGAAGCTTTCTTT. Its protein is CASRPRTGWGTEAFF.

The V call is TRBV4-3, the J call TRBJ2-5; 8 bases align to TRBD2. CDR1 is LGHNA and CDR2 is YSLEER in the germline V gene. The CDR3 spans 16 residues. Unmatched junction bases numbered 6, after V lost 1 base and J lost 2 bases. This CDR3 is CASSQGLALNQETQYF. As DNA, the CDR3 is TGCGCCAGCAGCCAAGGACTAGCGCTAAATCAAGAGACCCAGTACTTC.

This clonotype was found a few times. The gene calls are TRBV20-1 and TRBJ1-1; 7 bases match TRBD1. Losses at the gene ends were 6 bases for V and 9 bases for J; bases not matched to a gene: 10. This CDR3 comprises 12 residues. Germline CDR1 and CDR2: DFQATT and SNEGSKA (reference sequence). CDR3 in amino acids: CSACGQDEKAFF. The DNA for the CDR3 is TGCAGTGCCTGCGGACAGGACGAAAAAGCTTTCTTT.

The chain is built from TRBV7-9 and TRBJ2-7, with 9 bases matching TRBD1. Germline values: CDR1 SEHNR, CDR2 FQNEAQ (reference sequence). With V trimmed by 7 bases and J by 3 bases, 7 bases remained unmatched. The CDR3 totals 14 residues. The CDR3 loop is CASTRTGEHYEQYF. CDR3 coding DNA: TGTGCCAGCACGCGGACAGGGGAACACTACGAGCAGTACTTC. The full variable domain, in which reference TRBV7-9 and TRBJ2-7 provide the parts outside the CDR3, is DTGVSQNPRHKITKRGQNVTFRCDPISEHNRLYWYRQTLGQGPEFLTYFQNEAQLEKSRLLSDRFSAERPKGSFSTLEIQRTEQGDSAMYLCASTRTGEHYEQYFGPGTRLTVT.

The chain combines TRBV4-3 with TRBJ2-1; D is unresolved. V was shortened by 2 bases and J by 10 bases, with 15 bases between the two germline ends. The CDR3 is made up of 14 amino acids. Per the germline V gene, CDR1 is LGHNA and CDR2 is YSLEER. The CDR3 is CASSQIGTLPEQFF. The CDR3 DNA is TGCGCCAGCAGCCAAATAGGTACCCTACCAGAGCAGTTCTTC.

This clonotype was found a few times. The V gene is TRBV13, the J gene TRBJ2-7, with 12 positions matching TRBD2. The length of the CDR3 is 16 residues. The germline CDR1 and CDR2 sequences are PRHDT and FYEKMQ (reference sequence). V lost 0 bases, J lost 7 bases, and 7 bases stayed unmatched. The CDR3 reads CASSLGRLAGVWEQYF. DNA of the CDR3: TGTGCCAGCAGCTTAGGCCGACTAGCGGGAGTCTGGGAGCAGTACTTC.